The clone carrying this T cell receptor (beta chain) was picked up many times. The data were obtained in a study of metastatic and nonmetastatic thyroid tumors. V lost 3 bases and J lost 3; bases outside the gene matches: 4. The CDR3 consists of 15 residues. Original methodology: The authors used CDR3 differences across clinicopathological groups to build a distant-metastasis classifier for papillary thyroid cancer. TCRdb re-clonotyped the PCR reads through MiXCR. TCRdb's processing, not the authors', yielded these V and J calls. Among under 4,500 clones listed, over 35% were seen once. The entire patient cohort was treatment-naive prior to thyroid surgery.

The source material was tumor tissue. The TCR was taken from a male donor with papillary thyroid cancer or a benign thyroid nodule (not recorded which). Some clones in this sample may be carry-over from other donors' samples. This chain connects TRBV12-3 or TRBV12-4 to TRBJ2-1; 8 bases line up with TRBD2. The CDR3, as DNA: TGTGCCAGCAGTTTTGGTAGCGGGGTCTACAATGAGCAGTTCTTC. Encoded protein: CASSFGSGVYNEQFF.